Following are 19 T cell receptor beta chains from one sample sequenced in a study of OX40 agonist ivuxolimab in advanced cancers. Clones were read by immunoSEQ multiplex PCR, and TCRdb kept only the in-frame ones, dropping some. This sample has over 95,000 clones; roughly 95% occur once, and the top ten carry approximately 2%. Material: CD4+ or CD8+ T cells sorted from blood, obtained in a trial of the OX40 agonist ivuxolimab. These receptors were obtained from an adult with an advanced solid tumor such as melanoma, head and neck, liver or kidney cancer.

The rearrangement uses TRBV7-8 and TRBJ1-1; 7 nucleotides align to TRBD1. V shed 5 bases and J 1 base; nucleotides not matched to a gene: 7. Germline loops: CDR1 SGHVS, CDR2 FQNEAQ. The CDR3 is 15 residues long. CDR3 amino acids: CASSKQGMENTEAFF. The CDR3 coding sequence is TGTGCCAGCAGCAAACAGGGGATGGAGAACACTGAAGCTTTCTTT.

V and J are TRBV6-1 and TRBJ1-2, with TRBD1 as a possible D gene (6 bases). The CDR3 runs to 15 residues. CDR1 is MNHNS and CDR2 is SASEGT in the germline V gene. V gave up 4 bases and J gave up 5 bases, with 17 bases separating them. The CDR3: CASSVNNREGYGYTF. The DNA for the CDR3 is TGTGCCAGCAGTGTAAACAACAGGGAGGGTTATGGCTACACCTTC.

The rearrangement links TRBV27 to TRBJ2-1; TRBD1 matches at 8 bases. CDR3 length equals 17 residues. Germline values: CDR1 MNHEY, CDR2 SMNVEV (reference sequence). V was pared by 8 bases and J by 1 base, with 13 bases of the junction left unmatched. CDR3 region: CASLPGQGTWSYNEQFF. In DNA form, the CDR3 reads TGTGCCAGCCTCCCCGGACAGGGCACTTGGTCCTACAATGAGCAGTTCTTC.

This chain joins TRBV10-3 and TRBJ2-1; maybe TRBD2 (5 bases). From germline, CDR1 is ENHRY and CDR2 SYGVKD. The germline V and J ends were trimmed by 7 bases and 8 bases, with 15 bases remaining between them. The CDR3 spans 13 residues. The CDR3 nucleotides read TGTGCCATCAAGGTTAACGAGGAGGATGAGCAGTTCTTC. Translation gives CAIKVNEEDEQFF.

The chain links TRBV7-6 to TRBJ2-5; possibly TRBD1 for D (5 bases). The CDR3 spans 14 residues. CDR1 is SGHVS, CDR2 FNYEAQ, per germline. V lost 3 bases, J lost 1 base, and 9 bases lay in between. In DNA, the CDR3 is TGTGCCAGCAGCTTGACAGATGGCCAAGAGACCCAGTACTTC. It specifies CASSLTDGQETQYF.

The chain uses TRBV6-5 and TRBJ1-1; D unresolved. Per germline, CDR1 MNHEY and CDR2 SVGAGI. V shed 2 bases and J shed 4 bases, with 11 bases lying between them. The CDR3 is made up of 14 amino acids. Here the CDR3 DNA reads TGTGCCAGCAGTTACAGGGAGAGGTCCACTGAAGCTTTCTTT. Its protein is CASSYRERSTEAFF.

V gene TRBV27 combines with J gene TRBJ2-7, with D uncertain. V was trimmed by 5 bases and J by 0 bases, leaving 14 bases between them. CDR3 length equals 15 residues. The V gene's germline CDR1 is MNHEY and CDR2 SMNVEV (reference sequence). CDR3 sequence (DNA): TGTGCCAGCAGTCCCCTCCCGATGAGCTCCTACGAGCAGTACTTC. This encodes CASSPLPMSSYEQYF.

This clone was found once. This chain links TRBV6-1 with TRBJ1-3; D is uncertain. Germline assignment: CDR1 MNHNS and CDR2 SASEGT. CDR3 length equals 14 residues. V was pared by 3 bases and J by 2 bases, with 8 bases between. CDR3: CASSDFGAGNTIYF. The CDR3 nucleotides are TGTGCCAGCAGTGATTTTGGGGCTGGAAACACCATATATTTT.

This clone was recorded only once. The chain joins TRBV30 to TRBJ2-7; D possibly matches TRBD1 or TRBD2 (5 bases each). This CDR3 has 12 residues. Germline CDR1 GTSNPN, CDR2 SVGIG (reference sequence). Deletions cut 0 bases from V and 5 bases from J, with 8 bases between. CDR3 sequence: CAWSVEGNEQYF. The CDR3 DNA is TGTGCCTGGAGTGTTGAGGGGAACGAGCAGTACTTC.

This clone was detected only a few times. V and J are TRBV13 and TRBJ2-7; possible D gene TRBD2, 6 bases. CDR3 length equals 16 residues. From germline, CDR1 is PRHDT and CDR2 FYEKMQ (reference sequence). V lost 5 bases and J lost 4, with 21 bases in between. Here the CDR3 reads CASSLAYGTRSYEQYF. The CDR3 DNA sequence: TGTGCCAGCAGCCTAGCGTACGGGACCAGATCTTACGAGCAGTACTTC.

This chain links TRBV9 with TRBJ1-1; D gene unclear. This CDR3 spans 13 amino acids. Germline CDR1 is SGDLS and CDR2 is YYNGEE. Trimming cost V 0 bases and J 7 bases, with 10 bases left between them. CDR3 residues: CASSVAVNHEAFF. CDR3 nucleotides: TGTGCCAGCAGCGTAGCAGTTAATCATGAAGCTTTCTTT.

The rearrangement uses TRBV7-6 and TRBJ2-5; 9 bases map to TRBD2. The CDR3 is 16 amino acids. V gave up 7 bases and J gave up 3 bases; unmatched junction bases: 12. Germline V gene lookup returns CDR1 SGHVS and CDR2 FNYEAQ. The CDR3 sequence is CASIALAGDSKETQYF. As DNA, the CDR3 is TGTGCCAGCATTGCTTTAGCGGGAGATTCCAAAGAGACCCAGTACTTC.

V gene TRBV7-9 combines with J gene TRBJ2-7; the D is unclear. This CDR3 has 12 amino acids. Germline CDR1 reads SEHNR; CDR2 reads FQNEAQ (reference sequence). Trimming left V 6 bases short and J 4 bases short, with 10 bases between. CDR3 loop: CASRTASYEQYF. CDR3 nucleotides: TGTGCCAGCAGAACAGCAAGTTACGAGCAGTACTTC.

The chain uses TRBV27 and TRBJ2-7, with D unclear. The CDR3 is 13 amino acids. Germline loops: CDR1 MNHEY, CDR2 SMNVEV (reference sequence). V lost 2 bases and J 1 base, leaving 6 bases between the germline ends. CDR3 nucleotides: TGTGCCAGCAGTTTAGAAGGTTCCTACGAGCAGTACTTC. Translated, it gives CASSLEGSYEQYF.

The chain carries TRBV7-9 and TRBJ2-1; 12 bases line up with TRBD2. The CDR3 is 15 amino acids. The germline gives CDR1 SEHNR, CDR2 FQNEAQ (reference sequence). V shed 4 bases and J 3 bases; nucleotides not matched to a gene: 1. CDR3 region: CASSSGLAGYNEQFF. The DNA of the CDR3 is TGTGCCAGCAGCTCGGGACTAGCGGGCTACAATGAGCAGTTCTTC.

In its sample, this clone was seen many times. The chain employs TRBV4-1 and TRBJ1-1; D possibly corresponds to TRBD1 (5 bases). V was pared by 0 bases and J by 8 bases, with 16 bases between. Germline V CDR1 and CDR2: MGHRA, YSYEKL. The CDR3 covers 15 residues. The CDR3 region is CASSQDPLRDYEAFF. In nucleotides, the CDR3 is TGCGCCAGCAGCCAAGATCCTCTCAGGGACTACGAAGCTTTCTTT.

The V call is TRBV6-5, the J call TRBJ2-7; 9 bases fit TRBD2. V lost 5 bases to trimming and J lost 3 bases; unmatched junction nucleotides: 8. The CDR3 is 15 amino acids. Germline V gene sequence: CDR1 MNHEY, CDR2 SVGAGI. The CDR3 DNA reads as TGTGCCAGCAGTCAGGGGACTAGCTCTTTCTACGAGCAGTACTTC. It codes for CASSQGTSSFYEQYF.

The rearrangement joins TRBV7-6 to TRBJ2-2, with a possible D match to TRBD1 (5 bases). V was trimmed by 4 bases and J by 1 base, leaving 7 bases between them. The CDR3 consists of 14 residues. From germline, CDR1 is SGHVS and CDR2 FNYEAQ. CDR3 DNA sequence: TGTGCCAGCAGCTCCACAGGGAACACCGGGGAGCTGTTTTTT. Its translation: CASSSTGNTGELFF.

J is TRBJ2-3 and V is TRBV5-6, with a possible D match to TRBD2 (7 bases). In germline, CDR1 is SGHDT, CDR2 YYEEEE. The CDR3 extends over 14 amino acids. V was clipped by 7 bases and J by 9 bases, with 21 bases between them. The CDR3, as DNA: TGTGCCAGCGCTACGGGGGGCGAGGATTGGACGCAGTATTTT. Its protein is CASATGGEDWTQYF.